Presented here are 24 T cell receptor beta chains from one specimen sequenced in a study of PD-1 blockade in classical Hodgkin lymphoma. There was relapse after autologous stem cell transplantation in every patient, and there was variation in brentuximab vedotin exposure. Sequencing used immunoSEQ multiplex PCR; TCRdb keeps in-frame clones, though not all of them. The data contain 90,000 to 95,000 clones, roughly 89% of them singletons. The sequences come from peripheral blood mononuclear cells (PBMCs), collected before the second cycle of nivolumab. All receptors derive from a human donor with classical Hodgkin lymphoma.

The chain uses TRBV2 and TRBJ2-2; a weak D match, TRBD2 (7 bases). V was trimmed by 7 bases and J by 0 bases, leaving 12 bases between them. The CDR3 is 15 amino acids. The V gene's germline CDR1 is SNHLY and CDR2 FYNNEI. The DNA for the CDR3 is TGTGCCAGCAATTGGGGGGGCTCGAACACCGGGGAGCTGTTTTTT. Its protein product is CASNWGGSNTGELFF.

The V call is TRBV7-9, the J call TRBJ2-1; TRBD2 matches at 7 bases. The germline V gene has CDR1 SEHNR and CDR2 FQNEAQ (reference sequence). J was trimmed by 0 bases and V by 1 base; bases with no gene match: 3. The CDR3 length is 16 residues. The CDR3 nucleotides read TGTGCCAGCAGCTTAGGACTAGCCAGCTCCTACAATGAGCAGTTCTTC. It specifies CASSLGLASSYNEQFF. The whole variable domain, remainder taken from reference TRBV7-9 and TRBJ2-1, is DTGVSQNPRHKITKRGQNVTFRCDPISEHNRLYWYRQTLGQGPEFLTYFQNEAQLEKSRLLSDRFSAERPKGSFSTLEIQRTEQGDSAMYLCASSLGLASSYNEQFFGPGTRLTVL.

The rearrangement links TRBV2 to TRBJ1-3; 7 bases line up with TRBD1. Germline assignment: CDR1 SNHLY and CDR2 FYNNEI. CDR3 length equals 14 residues. J gave up 4 bases and V 7 bases, and 7 bases lay outside the gene matches. This CDR3 is CASMTGRSGNTIYF. For the CDR3, the DNA is TGTGCCAGCATGACAGGGCGCTCCGGAAACACCATATATTTT.

This sequence joins TRBV25-1 and TRBJ1-1, with a possible D match to TRBD1 (6 bases). The CDR3 is 13 amino acids. V lost 2 bases and J lost 9, with 13 bases in between. Germline CDR1 is MGHDK and CDR2 is SYGVNS. This CDR3 reads CASSEAPGQKAFF. As DNA, the CDR3 is TGTGCCAGCAGTGAAGCCCCGGGACAAAAAGCTTTCTTT.

V usage is TRBV5-6 and J usage is TRBJ1-4; the match to TRBD1 covers 7 bases. V lost 7 bases and J lost 5; bases outside the gene matches: 5. This CDR3 spans 13 amino acids. The germline V gene has CDR1 SGHDT and CDR2 YYEEEE. CDR3 residues: CASRGQLNEKLFF. The DNA of the CDR3 is TGTGCCAGCCGGGGACAGTTGAATGAAAAACTGTTTTTT. Filled out from reference TRBV5-6 and TRBJ1-4, the complete variable domain reads DAGVTQSPTHLIKTRGQQVTLRCSPKSGHDTVSWYQQALGQGPQFIFQYYEEEERQRGNFPDRFSGHQFPNYSSELNVNALLLGDSALYLCASRGQLNEKLFFGSGTQLSVL.

The rearrangement uses TRBV28 and TRBJ2-5, with TRBD2 as a possible D gene (6 bases). The CDR3 loop spans 13 amino acids. The ends were cut back, 5 bases at V and 6 bases at J, with 13 bases in the middle. Germline CDR1 MDHEN, CDR2 SYDVKM. CDR3: CASSPTSRQTQYF. DNA for the CDR3: TGTGCCAGCAGTCCGACTAGTAGGCAGACCCAGTACTTC.

The CDR3 is CASSLVVGGDTQYF. In nucleotides, the CDR3 is TGTGCCAGCAGCTTAGTAGTAGGGGGAGATACGCAGTATTTT. The rearrangement links TRBV11-2 to TRBJ2-3; maybe TRBD1 (6 bases). Deletions cut 1 base from V and 5 bases from J, with 10 bases between. CDR3 length equals 14 residues. CDR1 is SGHAT, CDR2 FQNNGV, per germline. The full variable domain, its missing parts supplied by reference TRBV11-2 and TRBJ2-3, is EAGVAQSPRYKIIEKRQSVAFWCNPISGHATLYWYQQILGQGPKLLIQFQNNGVVDDSQLPKDRFSAERLKGVDSTLKIQPAKLEDSAVYLCASSLVVGGDTQYFGPGTRLTVL.

This chain joins TRBV5-5 and TRBJ2-7; 7 bases agree with TRBD1. The CDR3 totals 14 residues. Germline V CDR1 and CDR2: SGHKS, YYEKEE (reference sequence). With V trimmed by 0 bases and J by 4 bases, 4 bases remained unmatched. Here the CDR3 DNA reads TGTGCCAGCAGCTTGGCAAAGGGGGCTTACGAGCAGTACTTC. This translates into CASSLAKGAYEQYF.

The chain uses TRBV28 and TRBJ2-7; D unclear. Germline CDR1 MDHEN, CDR2 SYDVKM. This CDR3 spans 13 amino acids. V lost 0 bases, J lost 2 bases, and 5 bases lay in between. The CDR3 DNA follows: TGTGCCAGCAGTTTATGGACGGCCTACGAGCAGTACTTC. Its translation: CASSLWTAYEQYF.

The V and J genes are TRBV6-5 and TRBJ2-3; no reliable D call. This CDR3 comprises 15 residues. The V gene lost 2 bases and the J gene lost 1 base, with 10 bases spanning the gap. CDR1 and CDR2 from the germline V gene are MNHEY and SVGAGI. The CDR3: CASSYGTYRTDTQYF. In DNA, the CDR3 is TGTGCCAGCAGTTACGGCACTTACCGCACAGATACGCAGTATTTT.

This rearrangement joins TRBV10-1 to TRBJ1-1; D is unresolved. Deletions cut 4 bases from V and 2 bases from J, with 8 bases between. The germline CDR1 and CDR2 sequences are WNHNN and SYGVQD (reference sequence). The CDR3 has 13 amino acids. The CDR3 region has the DNA TGCGCCAGCAGTGGGACTCCTAACACTGAAGCTTTCTTT. Its protein is CASSGTPNTEAFF.

The V and J genes are TRBV10-2 and TRBJ2-7, with a tentative D call TRBD1 (6 bases). Germline V CDR1 and CDR2: WSHSY, SAAADI. This CDR3 region has 13 residues. The germline V and J ends were trimmed by 3 bases and 0 bases, with 6 bases remaining between them. This chain's CDR3 is CASSDRGSYEQYF. The CDR3, as DNA: TGCGCCAGCAGTGACAGGGGCTCCTACGAGCAGTACTTC.

The V gene is TRBV19, the J gene TRBJ2-1; 7 nucleotides align to TRBD1. The CDR3 runs to 13 residues. V gave up 5 bases and J gave up 4 bases; unmatched junction bases: 2. The germline gives CDR1 LNHDA, CDR2 SQIVND (reference sequence). The CDR3 sequence: CASSRDSYNEQFF. Written as DNA, the CDR3 is TGTGCCAGTAGTCGGGACAGTTACAATGAGCAGTTCTTC.

This clone was counted a single time. This sequence joins TRBV11-1 and TRBJ1-2, with unresolved D. V was cut by 5 bases and J by 6 bases, with 13 bases left in between. The germline gives CDR1 SGHAT, CDR2 FQDESV (reference sequence). The CDR3 has 13 amino acids. The CDR3 protein is CASSLRELDGYTF. In DNA, the CDR3 is TGTGCCAGCAGCCTGCGTGAGTTAGATGGCTACACCTTC.

J is TRBJ1-4 and V is TRBV28; perhaps TRBD1 as D (5 bases). The germline V gene has CDR1 MDHEN and CDR2 SYDVKM. V lost 5 bases and J lost 5, with 9 bases in between. The length of the CDR3 is 13 residues. CDR3 residues: CASSPWGNEKLFF. CDR3 in DNA: TGTGCCAGCAGTCCCTGGGGGAATGAAAAACTGTTTTTT.

The chain employs TRBV4-2 and TRBJ2-3, with 9 bases that match TRBD2. In germline, CDR1 is LGHNA, CDR2 YNFKEQ. The J segment lost 6 bases and the V segment lost 0 bases, leaving 7 bases of the junction unmatched. The CDR3 runs 16 residues. In DNA form, the CDR3 reads TGTGCCAGCAGCCAAGACTTAGCGGGAGCTCCCGATACGCAGTATTTT. Translating gives CASSQDLAGAPDTQYF.

The rearrangement joins TRBV6-5 to TRBJ1-6; D possibly corresponds to TRBD1 (5 bases). This CDR3 is 14 amino acids long. The V and J ends lost 5 bases and 9 bases respectively, with 14 bases between them. Looked up from germline, CDR1 is MNHEY and CDR2 is SVGAGI. The CDR3 region has the DNA TGTGCCAGCAGTGGGGGACTTTCTAGTTCACCCCTCCACTTT. As protein: CASSGGLSSSPLHF.

DNA for the CDR3: TGTGCCAGCAGTTGGAGCTCCTATAATTCACCCCTCCACTTT. Amino acids: CASSWSSYNSPLHF. V gene TRBV27 combines with J gene TRBJ1-6; no definite D call. Germline V lookup: CDR1 MNHEY, CDR2 SMNVEV (reference sequence). V gave up 4 bases and J gave up 0 bases, with 4 bases separating them. This CDR3 contains 14 residues.

The rearrangement links TRBV5-5 to TRBJ1-2, with D hard to call. This CDR3 is built from 12 residues. Deletions cut 2 bases from V and 5 bases from J, with 7 bases between. Germline assignment: CDR1 SGHKS and CDR2 YYEKEE (reference sequence). The CDR3 sequence: CASSLLSYGYTF. CDR3 nucleotide sequence: TGTGCCAGCAGCTTACTGTCGTATGGCTACACCTTC.

This clone was seen just once. The chain carries TRBV6-1 and TRBJ2-1; D not certain. Germline-derived CDR1 and CDR2 are MNHNS and SASEGT. Trimming left V 1 base short and J 3 bases short, with 7 bases between. The length of the CDR3 is 14 residues. CDR3 sequence (DNA): TGTGCCAGCAGTGAAGGGCGGAGCTACAATGAGCAGTTCTTC. It codes for CASSEGRSYNEQFF.

The rearrangement joins TRBV5-1 to TRBJ1-2; D possibly corresponds to TRBD1 (6 bases). V lost 3 bases and J lost 8, with 11 bases in between. This CDR3 is built from 12 residues. The germline V gene has CDR1 SGHRS and CDR2 YFSETQ. CDR3 protein: CASSSQGGGYTF. The DNA of the CDR3 is TGCGCCAGCAGCTCACAGGGAGGGGGCTACACCTTC.

The V call is TRBV4-1, the J call TRBJ2-1, with D hard to call. CDR3 length: 15 residues. Trimming stripped 5 bases from V and 8 bases from J, with 19 bases between. Germline V lookup: CDR1 MGHRA, CDR2 YSYEKL. CDR3 sequence (DNA): TGCGCCAGCAGCTCAACGGCCTTATCTACACATGAGCAGTTCTTC. This sequence encodes CASSSTALSTHEQFF.

The gene calls are TRBV2 and TRBJ2-7, with D possibly TRBD1 on 6 matching bases. Germline-derived CDR1 and CDR2 are SNHLY and FYNNEI. Trimming removed 7 bases at V and 6 bases at J, with 16 bases between. The CDR3 has 13 residues. The CDR3 region has the DNA TGTGCCAGCACAGGGGCAACTCAAGGCGAGCAGTACTTC. It specifies CASTGATQGEQYF.

J is TRBJ2-5 and V is TRBV5-1, with 9 bases identical to TRBD1. The V gene's germline CDR1 is SGHRS and CDR2 YFSETQ. This CDR3 has 15 residues. V trimming: 4 bases; J trimming: 5 bases; junction bases outside the gene matches: 9. CDR3 loop: CASSNEQGAGETQYF. Written as DNA, the CDR3 is TGCGCCAGCAGCAACGAACAGGGGGCCGGGGAGACCCAGTACTTC.